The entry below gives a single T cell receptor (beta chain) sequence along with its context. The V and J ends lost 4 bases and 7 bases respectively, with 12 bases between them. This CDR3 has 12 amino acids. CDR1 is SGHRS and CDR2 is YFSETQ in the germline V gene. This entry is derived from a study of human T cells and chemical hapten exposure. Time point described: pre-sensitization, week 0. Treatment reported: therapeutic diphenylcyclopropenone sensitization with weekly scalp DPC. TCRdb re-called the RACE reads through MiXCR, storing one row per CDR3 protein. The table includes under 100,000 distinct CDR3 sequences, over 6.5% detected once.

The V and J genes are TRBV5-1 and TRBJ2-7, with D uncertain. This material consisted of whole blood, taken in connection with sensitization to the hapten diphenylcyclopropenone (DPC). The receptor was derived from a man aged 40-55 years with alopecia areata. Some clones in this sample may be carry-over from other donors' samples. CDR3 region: CASSLWMGEQYF. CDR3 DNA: TGCGCCAGCAGCCTGTGGATGGGGGAGCAGTACTTC.